What follows is one T cell receptor (beta chain) and its context. The target antigen is unknown. Clones were sequenced by immunoSEQ multiplex PCR, and TCRdb holds only the in-frame ones, with some missing. Of 100,000 to 150,000 clones in the sample, approximately 84% were seen once. The CDR3 contains 15 residues. The ends lost 1 base at V and 2 bases at J; junction bases unmatched: 3. The V gene's germline CDR1 is SGDLS and CDR2 YYNGEE. Sample time point: pretreatment peripheral blood. The record originates from a study of PD-L1 blockade in urothelial cancer. Study-level background: Reported median T cell count for blood samples was around 150,000.

General study findings and limits: Stronger expansion of tumor-associated clones in blood at 3 weeks distinguished durable-benefit patients.

This sequence was found in a man in his fifties or sixties with urothelial cancer. The chain joins TRBV9 to TRBJ2-5; 9 bases are a match to TRBD2. The sequencing here drew on PBMCs, taken around atezolizumab (anti-PD-L1) treatment. The CDR3 DNA reads TGTGCCAGCAGCGTATTAGCGGGAGCTCAAGAGACCCAGTACTTC. This gives the protein CASSVLAGAQETQYF.